The T cell receptor beta chain described here comes from a study of blood T cell repertoires in COVID-19. Study context: Samples taken during acute and convalescent COVID-19 were collected in the United States, Italy and Spain. Sources were T cells, B-cell-depleted T cells, or PBMCs; the material itself was cDNA or gDNA.

The Seattle patients joined while their infection was active and were tracked longitudinally afterward. This clone was recorded only once. Method: immunoSEQ multiplex PCR; TCRdb's copy keeps in-frame clones and lacks some. This sample has some 350,000 clones, with 87% found just once. This sequence originates from a woman aged 50 to 60 with COVID-19, enrolled during active disease. Sequencing input: peripheral blood.

CDR3 DNA: TGTGCCAGCAGTCCCGGCACCCCTAGCTCCGGTGAGCAGTTCTTC. Translated: CASSPGTPSSGEQFF. The J gene is TRBJ2-1, the V gene TRBV6-6; maybe TRBD2 (5 bases). V shed 5 bases and J shed 9 bases, with 20 bases lying between them. Germline V gene lookup returns CDR1 MNHNY and CDR2 SVGAGI (reference sequence). The CDR3 is 15 amino acids.